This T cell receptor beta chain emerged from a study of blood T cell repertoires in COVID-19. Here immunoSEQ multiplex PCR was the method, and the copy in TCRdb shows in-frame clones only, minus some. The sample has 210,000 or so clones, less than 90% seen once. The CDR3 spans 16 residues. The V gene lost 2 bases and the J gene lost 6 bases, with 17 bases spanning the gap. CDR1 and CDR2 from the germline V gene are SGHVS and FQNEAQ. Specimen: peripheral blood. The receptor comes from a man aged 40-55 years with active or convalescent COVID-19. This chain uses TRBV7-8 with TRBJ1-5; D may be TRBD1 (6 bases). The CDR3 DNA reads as TGTGCCAGCAGCTTACAGGGGAATAGGGTCCGTCAGCCCCAGCATTTT. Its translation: CASSLQGNRVRQPQHF. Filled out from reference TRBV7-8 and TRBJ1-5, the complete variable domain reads GAGVSQSPRYKVAKRGQDVALRCDPISGHVSLFWYQQALGQGPEFLTYFQNEAQLDKSGLPSDRFFAERPEGSVSTLKIQRTQQEDSAVYLCASSLQGNRVRQPQHFGDGTRLSIL.